Listed here are 6 T cell receptor beta chains from one sample, sequenced in a study of blood T cell repertoires in COVID-19. Sequencing used immunoSEQ multiplex PCR; TCRdb keeps in-frame clones, though not all of them. The sample carries about 46,000 clones, over 80% recorded once. The sample taken for sequencing was peripheral blood. The receptors shown here come from a human donor in a cohort sampled during active COVID-19.

V usage is TRBV5-4 and J usage is TRBJ2-7; D is possibly TRBD2 (6 bases). Germline V gene lookup returns CDR1 SGHNT and CDR2 YYREEE (reference sequence). CDR3 length equals 13 residues. The V and J ends lost 4 bases and 5 bases respectively, with 13 bases between them. CDR3 nucleotides: TGTGCCAGCAGCCCTGTGGAGGGCCACGAGCAGTACTTC. Translated: CASSPVEGHEQYF.

The chain carries TRBV10-3 and TRBJ2-2; D gene ambiguous. V shed 3 bases and J shed 0 bases, with 5 bases lying between them. This CDR3 comprises 14 residues. Looked up from germline, CDR1 is ENHRY and CDR2 is SYGVKD. For the CDR3, the DNA is TGTGCCATCAGTGACACAGCGAACACCGGGGAGCTGTTTTTT. Its protein is CAISDTANTGELFF.

The chain carries TRBV28 and TRBJ2-1, with 8 bases lining up with TRBD2. CDR1 is MDHEN and CDR2 is SYDVKM in the germline V gene. The V and J ends lost 3 bases and 5 bases, in that order; junction bases with no gene match: 6. This CDR3 spans 15 amino acids. CDR3 nucleotides: TGTGCCAGCAGTTTGAGCTTAGCGGGACACAATGAGCAGTTCTTC. Its protein is CASSLSLAGHNEQFF.

The CDR3 protein is CAISEPGTSGRARYNEQFF. For the CDR3, the DNA is TGTGCCATCAGTGAGCCCGGGACTAGCGGGAGGGCCCGATACAATGAGCAGTTCTTC. The chain combines TRBV10-3 with TRBJ2-1, with 16 bases matching TRBD2. V gave up 2 bases and J gave up 4 bases; unmatched junction bases: 8. Per germline, CDR1 ENHRY and CDR2 SYGVKD. This CDR3 comprises 19 residues.

The chain couples TRBV5-4 to TRBJ2-7, with a tentative D call TRBD2 (5 bases). CDR3 size: 15 residues. CDR1 and CDR2 (germline): SGHNT, YYREEE (reference sequence). V gave up 0 bases and J gave up 2 bases, with 12 bases separating them. The CDR3 sequence: CASSLAGMATYEQYF. As DNA, the CDR3 is TGTGCCAGCAGCTTGGCGGGGATGGCTACCTACGAGCAGTACTTC.

The V gene is TRBV12-3 or TRBV12-4, the J gene TRBJ1-1; TRBD1 is a possible D gene (5 bases). This CDR3 region has 12 residues. Trimming cost V 11 bases and J 1 base, with 11 bases left between them. The DNA for the CDR3 is TGTGCCTCGGAAGGGGAGAACACTGAAGCTTTCTTT. Translation gives CASEGENTEAFF.